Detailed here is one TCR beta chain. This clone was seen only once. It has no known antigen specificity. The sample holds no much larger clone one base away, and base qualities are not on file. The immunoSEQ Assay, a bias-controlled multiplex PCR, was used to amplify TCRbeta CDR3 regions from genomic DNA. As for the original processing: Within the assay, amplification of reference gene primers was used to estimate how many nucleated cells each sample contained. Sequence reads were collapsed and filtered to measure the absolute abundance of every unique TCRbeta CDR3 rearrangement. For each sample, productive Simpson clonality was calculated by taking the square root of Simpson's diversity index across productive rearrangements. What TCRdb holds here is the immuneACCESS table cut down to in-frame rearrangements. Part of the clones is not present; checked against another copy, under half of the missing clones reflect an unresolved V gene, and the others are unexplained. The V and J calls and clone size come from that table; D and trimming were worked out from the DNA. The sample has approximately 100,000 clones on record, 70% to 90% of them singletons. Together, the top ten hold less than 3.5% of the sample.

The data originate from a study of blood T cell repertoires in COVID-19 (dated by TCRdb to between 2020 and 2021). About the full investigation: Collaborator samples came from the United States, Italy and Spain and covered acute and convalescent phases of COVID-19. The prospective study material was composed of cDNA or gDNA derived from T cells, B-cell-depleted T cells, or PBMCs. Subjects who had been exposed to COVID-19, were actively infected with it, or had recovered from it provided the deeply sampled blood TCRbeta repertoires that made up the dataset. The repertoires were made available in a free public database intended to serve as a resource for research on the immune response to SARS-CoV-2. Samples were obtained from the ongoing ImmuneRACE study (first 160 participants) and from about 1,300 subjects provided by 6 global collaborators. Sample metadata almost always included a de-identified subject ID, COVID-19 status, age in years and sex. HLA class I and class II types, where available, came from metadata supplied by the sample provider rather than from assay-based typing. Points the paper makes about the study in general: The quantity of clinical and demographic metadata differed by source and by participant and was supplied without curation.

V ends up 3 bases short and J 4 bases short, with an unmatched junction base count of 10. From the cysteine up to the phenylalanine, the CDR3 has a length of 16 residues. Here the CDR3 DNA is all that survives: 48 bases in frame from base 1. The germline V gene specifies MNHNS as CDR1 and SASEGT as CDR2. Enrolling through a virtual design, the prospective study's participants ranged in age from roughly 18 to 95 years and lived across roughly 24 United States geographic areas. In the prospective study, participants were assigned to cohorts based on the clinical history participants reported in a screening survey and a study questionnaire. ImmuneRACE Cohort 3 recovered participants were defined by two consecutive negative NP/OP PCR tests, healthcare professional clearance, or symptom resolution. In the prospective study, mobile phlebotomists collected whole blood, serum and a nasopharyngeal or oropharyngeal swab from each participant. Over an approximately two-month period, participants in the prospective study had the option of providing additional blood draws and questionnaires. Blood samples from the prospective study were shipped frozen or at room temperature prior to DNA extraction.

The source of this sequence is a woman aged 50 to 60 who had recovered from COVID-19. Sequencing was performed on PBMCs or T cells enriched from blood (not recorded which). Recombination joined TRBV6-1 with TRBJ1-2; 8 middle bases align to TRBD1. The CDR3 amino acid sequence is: CASSDPPGQGIYGYTF. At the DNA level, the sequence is TGTGCCAGCAGTGACCCCCCCGGACAGGGTATCTATGGCTACACCTTC.